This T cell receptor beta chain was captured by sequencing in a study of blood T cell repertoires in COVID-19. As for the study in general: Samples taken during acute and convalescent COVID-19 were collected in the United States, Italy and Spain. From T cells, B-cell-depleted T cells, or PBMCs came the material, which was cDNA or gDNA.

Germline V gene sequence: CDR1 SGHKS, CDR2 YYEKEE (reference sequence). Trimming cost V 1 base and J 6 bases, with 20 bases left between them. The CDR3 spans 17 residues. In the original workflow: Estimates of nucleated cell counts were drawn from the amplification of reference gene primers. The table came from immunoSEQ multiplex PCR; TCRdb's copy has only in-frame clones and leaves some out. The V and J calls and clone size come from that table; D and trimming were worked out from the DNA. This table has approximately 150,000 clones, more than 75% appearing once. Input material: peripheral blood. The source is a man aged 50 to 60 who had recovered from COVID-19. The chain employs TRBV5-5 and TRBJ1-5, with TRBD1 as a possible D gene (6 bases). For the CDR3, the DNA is TGTGCCAGCAGCTTGAGGTTGGGGGGGCGGGAGAGTCAGCCCCAGCATTTT. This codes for CASSLRLGGRESQPQHF.